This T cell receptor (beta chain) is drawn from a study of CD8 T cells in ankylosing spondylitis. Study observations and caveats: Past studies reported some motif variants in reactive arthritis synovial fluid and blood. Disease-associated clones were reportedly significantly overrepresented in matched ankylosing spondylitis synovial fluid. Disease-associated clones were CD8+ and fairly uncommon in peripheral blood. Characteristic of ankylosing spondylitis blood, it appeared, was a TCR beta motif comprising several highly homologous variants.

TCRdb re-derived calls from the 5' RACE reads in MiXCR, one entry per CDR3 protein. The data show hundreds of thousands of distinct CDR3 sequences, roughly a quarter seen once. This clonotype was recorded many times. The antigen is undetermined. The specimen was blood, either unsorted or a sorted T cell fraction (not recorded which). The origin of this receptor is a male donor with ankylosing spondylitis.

CDR3 residues: CASSLDGLAGGEQFF. DNA of the CDR3: TGCGCCAGCAGCTTGGATGGACTAGCGGGAGGCGAGCAGTTCTTC. The chain couples TRBV5-1 to TRBJ2-1; 14 nucleotides line up with TRBD2. V lost 0 bases and J lost 10; bases outside the gene matches: 3. CDR1 SGHRS and CDR2 YFSETQ come from the germline V gene. The CDR3 spans 15 residues.